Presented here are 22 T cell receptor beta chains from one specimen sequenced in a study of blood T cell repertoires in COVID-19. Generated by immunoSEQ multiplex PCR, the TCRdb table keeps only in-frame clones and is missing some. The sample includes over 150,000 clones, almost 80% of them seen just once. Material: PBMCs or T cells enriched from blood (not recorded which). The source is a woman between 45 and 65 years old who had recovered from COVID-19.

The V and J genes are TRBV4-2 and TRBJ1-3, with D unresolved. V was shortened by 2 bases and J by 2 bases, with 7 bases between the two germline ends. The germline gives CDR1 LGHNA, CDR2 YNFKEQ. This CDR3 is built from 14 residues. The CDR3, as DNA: TGTGCCAGCAGCCAAAGTACTGCTGGAAACACCATATATTTT. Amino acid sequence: CASSQSTAGNTIYF.

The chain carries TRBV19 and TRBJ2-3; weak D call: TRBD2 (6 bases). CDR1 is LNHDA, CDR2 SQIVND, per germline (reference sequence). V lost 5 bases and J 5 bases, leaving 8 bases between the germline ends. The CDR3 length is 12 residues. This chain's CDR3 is CASSWGEDTQYF. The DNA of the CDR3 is TGTGCCAGTAGTTGGGGGGAAGATACGCAGTATTTT. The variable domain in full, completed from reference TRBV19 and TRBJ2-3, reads DGGITQSPKYLFRKEGQNVTLSCEQNLNHDAMYWYRQDPGQGLRLIYYSQIVNDFQKGDIAEGYSVSREKKESFPLTVTSAQKNPTAFYLCASSWGEDTQYFGPGTRLTVL.

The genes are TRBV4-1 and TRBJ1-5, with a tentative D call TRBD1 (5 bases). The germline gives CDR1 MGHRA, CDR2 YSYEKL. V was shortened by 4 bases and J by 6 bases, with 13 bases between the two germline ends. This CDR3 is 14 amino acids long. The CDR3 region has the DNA TGCGCCAGCAGCCCAACGGGAGGGACTCAGCCCCAGCATTTT. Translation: CASSPTGGTQPQHF.

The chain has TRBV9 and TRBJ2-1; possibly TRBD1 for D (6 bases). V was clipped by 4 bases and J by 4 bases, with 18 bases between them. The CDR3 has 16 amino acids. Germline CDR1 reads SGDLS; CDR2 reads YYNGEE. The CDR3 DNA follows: TGTGCCAGCAGCCCAAAGGGGGAGCCGAGGTACAATGAGCAGTTCTTC. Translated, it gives CASSPKGEPRYNEQFF.

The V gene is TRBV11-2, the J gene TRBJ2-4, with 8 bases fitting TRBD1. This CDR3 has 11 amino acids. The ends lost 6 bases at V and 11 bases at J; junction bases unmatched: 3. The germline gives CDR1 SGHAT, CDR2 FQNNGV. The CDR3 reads CASRTGALQYF. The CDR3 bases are TGTGCCAGCAGGACAGGGGCCCTTCAGTACTTC.

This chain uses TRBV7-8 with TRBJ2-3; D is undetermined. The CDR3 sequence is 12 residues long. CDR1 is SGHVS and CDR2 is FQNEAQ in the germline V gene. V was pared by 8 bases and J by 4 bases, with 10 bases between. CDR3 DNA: TGTGCCAGCCACCGAGTAGCAGATACGCAGTATTTT. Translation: CASHRVADTQYF. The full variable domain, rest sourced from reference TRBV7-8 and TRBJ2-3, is GAGVSQSPRYKVAKRGQDVALRCDPISGHVSLFWYQQALGQGPEFLTYFQNEAQLDKSGLPSDRFFAERPEGSVSTLKIQRTQQEDSAVYLCASHRVADTQYFGPGTRLTVL.

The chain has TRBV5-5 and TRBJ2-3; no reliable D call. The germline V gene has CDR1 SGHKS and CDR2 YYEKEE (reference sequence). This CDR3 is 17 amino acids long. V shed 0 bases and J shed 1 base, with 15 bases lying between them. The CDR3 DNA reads TGTGCCAGCAGCTTGGCCTGGGCAGGTCGTGGCACAGATACGCAGTATTTT. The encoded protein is CASSLAWAGRGTDTQYF.

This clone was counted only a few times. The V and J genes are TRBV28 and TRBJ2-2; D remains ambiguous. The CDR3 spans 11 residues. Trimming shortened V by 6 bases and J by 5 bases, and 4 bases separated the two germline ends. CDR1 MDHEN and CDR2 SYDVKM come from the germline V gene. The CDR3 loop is CASRQTGELFF. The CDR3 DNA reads TGTGCCAGCAGACAGACCGGGGAGCTGTTTTTT.

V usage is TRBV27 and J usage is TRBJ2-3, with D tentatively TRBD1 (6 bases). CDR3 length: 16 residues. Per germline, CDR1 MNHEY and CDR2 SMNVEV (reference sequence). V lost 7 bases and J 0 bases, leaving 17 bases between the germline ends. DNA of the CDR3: TGTGCCAGCATCGCCTCCGGGACACCGAGCACAGATACGCAGTATTTT. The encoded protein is CASIASGTPSTDTQYF.

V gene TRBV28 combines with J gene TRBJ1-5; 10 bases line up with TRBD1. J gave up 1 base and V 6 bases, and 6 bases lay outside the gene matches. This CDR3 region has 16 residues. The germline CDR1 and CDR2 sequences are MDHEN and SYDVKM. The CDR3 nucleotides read TGTGCCAGCAGCCAAGCGGGACAGGGGAGCAATCAGCCCCAGCATTTT. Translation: CASSQAGQGSNQPQHF.

The DNA for the CDR3 is TGTGCCAGCAGTTCCCTTAGCGGGAGAGGTTTGGATGAGCAGTTCTTC. Amino acids: CASSSLSGRGLDEQFF. The chain uses TRBV27 and TRBJ2-1, with TRBD2 matching over 9 bases. The germline V gene has CDR1 MNHEY and CDR2 SMNVEV (reference sequence). J lost 8 bases, V lost 4 bases, and 12 bases had no gene match. The CDR3 totals 16 residues.

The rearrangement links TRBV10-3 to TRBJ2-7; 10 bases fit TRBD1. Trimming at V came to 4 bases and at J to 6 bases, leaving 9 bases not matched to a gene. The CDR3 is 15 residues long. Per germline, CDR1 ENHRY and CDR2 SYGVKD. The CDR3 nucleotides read TGTGCCATCAGTGGGACCGGGACAGGGGTGGTCGAGCAGTACTTC. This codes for CAISGTGTGVVEQYF.

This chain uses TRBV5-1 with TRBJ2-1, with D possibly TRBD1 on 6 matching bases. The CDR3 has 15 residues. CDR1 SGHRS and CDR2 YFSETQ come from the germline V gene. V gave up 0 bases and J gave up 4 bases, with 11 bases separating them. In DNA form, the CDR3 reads TGCGCCAGCAGCTTGGTGGGACAAAATTACAATGAGCAGTTCTTC. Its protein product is CASSLVGQNYNEQFF.

As DNA, the CDR3 is TGTGCCAGCAGCCGTCTAGCGGGAGTTGAGCAGTTCTTC. Encoded protein: CASSRLAGVEQFF. The V gene is TRBV7-3, the J gene TRBJ2-1; 10 positions agree with TRBD2. The CDR3 length is 13 residues. In germline, CDR1 is SGHTA, CDR2 FQGTGA. V shed 5 bases and J 9 bases; nucleotides not matched to a gene: 4.

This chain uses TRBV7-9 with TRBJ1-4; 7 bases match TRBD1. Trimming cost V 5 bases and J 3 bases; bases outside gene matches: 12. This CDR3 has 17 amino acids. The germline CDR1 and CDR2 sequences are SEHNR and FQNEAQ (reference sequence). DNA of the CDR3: TGTGCCAGCAGCAACTCGAAGGGGGCGAGAGCTAATGAAAAACTGTTTTTT. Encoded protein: CASSNSKGARANEKLFF.

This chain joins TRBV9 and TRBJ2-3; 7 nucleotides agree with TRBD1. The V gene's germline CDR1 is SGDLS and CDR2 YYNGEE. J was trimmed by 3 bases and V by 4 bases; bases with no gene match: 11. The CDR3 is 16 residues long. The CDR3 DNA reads TGTGCCAGCAGCCCAAGGGGGCTTCTGGGGACAGATACGCAGTATTTT. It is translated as CASSPRGLLGTDTQYF.

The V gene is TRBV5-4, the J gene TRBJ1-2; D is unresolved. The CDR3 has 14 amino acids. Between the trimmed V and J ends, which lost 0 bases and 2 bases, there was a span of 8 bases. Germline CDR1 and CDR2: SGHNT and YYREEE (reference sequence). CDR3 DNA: TGTGCCAGCAGCTTGGGTGACGGGAACTATGGCTACACCTTC. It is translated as CASSLGDGNYGYTF. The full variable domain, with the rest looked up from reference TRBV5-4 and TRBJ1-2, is ETGVTQSPTHLIKTRGQQVTLRCSSQSGHNTVSWYQQALGQGPQFIFQYYREEENGRGNFPPRFSGLQFPNYSSELNVNALELDDSALYLCASSLGDGNYGYTFGSGTRLTVV.

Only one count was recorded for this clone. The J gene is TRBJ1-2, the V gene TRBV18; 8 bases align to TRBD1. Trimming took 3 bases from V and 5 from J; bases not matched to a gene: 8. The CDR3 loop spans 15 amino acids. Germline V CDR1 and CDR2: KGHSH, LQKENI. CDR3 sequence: CASSPGQGKWYGYTF. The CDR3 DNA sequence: TGTGCCAGCTCACCCGGACAGGGCAAATGGTATGGCTACACCTTC.

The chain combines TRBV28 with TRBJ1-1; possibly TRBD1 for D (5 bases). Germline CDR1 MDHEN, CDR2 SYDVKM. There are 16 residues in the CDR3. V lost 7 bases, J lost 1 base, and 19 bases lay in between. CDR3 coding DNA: TGTGCCAGCATCCAACGGGAGGACACAAAGAACACTGAAGCTTTCTTT. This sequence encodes CASIQREDTKNTEAFF. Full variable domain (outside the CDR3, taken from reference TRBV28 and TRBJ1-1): DVKVTQSSRYLVKRTGEKVFLECVQDMDHENMFWYRQDPGLGLRLIYFSYDVKMKEKGDIPEGYSVSREKKERFSLILESASTNQTSMYLCASIQREDTKNTEAFFGQGTRLTVV.

The DNA for the CDR3 is TGTGCCAGCAGCCACTGGGACAGACGCTATGGCTACACCTTC. Amino acid sequence: CASSHWDRRYGYTF. The chain couples TRBV3-1 (or the pseudogene TRBV3-2) to TRBJ1-2; 7 positions match TRBD1. This CDR3 comprises 14 residues. The germline CDR1 and CDR2 sequences are LGHDT and YNNKEL (reference sequence). V gave up 3 bases and J gave up 4 bases; unmatched junction bases: 5.

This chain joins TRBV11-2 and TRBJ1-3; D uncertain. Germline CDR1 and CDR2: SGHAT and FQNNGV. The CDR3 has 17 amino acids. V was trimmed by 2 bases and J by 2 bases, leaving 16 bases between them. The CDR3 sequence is CASSLFRLGSAGNTIYF. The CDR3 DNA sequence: TGTGCCAGCAGCTTATTTCGTCTTGGGAGCGCTGGAAACACCATATATTTT.

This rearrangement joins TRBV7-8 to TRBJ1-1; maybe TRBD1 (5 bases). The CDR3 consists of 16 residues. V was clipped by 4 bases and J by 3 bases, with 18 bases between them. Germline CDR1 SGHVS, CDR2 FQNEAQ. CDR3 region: CASSYTPTGVDTEAFF. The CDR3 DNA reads TGTGCCAGCAGCTACACTCCGACGGGGGTAGACACTGAAGCTTTCTTT.